Here is one TCR beta chain with its context. Its antigen remains unidentified. The data originate from a study of T cell responses to AZD1222 COVID-19 vaccine. Libraries were prepared by immunoSEQ multiplex PCR; TCRdb keeps only in-frame clonotypes and omits some of them. The data contain about 160,000 clones, approximately 90% of them singletons. Germline V CDR1 and CDR2: WSHSY, SAAADI. Trimming removed 9 bases from V and 5 bases from J; junction bases left unmatched: 9. The CDR3 has 13 amino acids. Findings and caveats of the study: There were mostly white British donors and more females than males, and clonal diversity was possibly underestimated.

The clonotype was recovered from an adult in good health. Here the sequenced sample was peripheral blood, taken on day 0 of AZD1222 vaccination. V is TRBV10-2 and J is TRBJ2-5, with TRBD1 identical over 7 bases. CDR3 protein: CASTQGLGETQYF. The CDR3 DNA is TGCGCCAGTACACAGGGGCTCGGGGAGACCCAGTACTTC.